This T cell receptor beta chain was observed in a study of T cells in localized non-small cell lung cancer. Sequencing used immunoSEQ multiplex PCR; TCRdb keeps in-frame clones, though not all of them. The table lists roughly 35,000 clones, 91% of them singletons. Germline-derived CDR1 and CDR2 are LGHNT and FRNRAP. Trimming pared 6 bases from V and 7 bases from J, leaving 10 bases between. The CDR3 loop spans 12 amino acids. The sample consisted of peripheral blood mononuclear cells, taken before any cancer treatment. J is TRBJ2-1 and V is TRBV12-5; D is unresolved. This TCR was sampled from a female donor at least 60 years old with stage II lung adenocarcinoma. In DNA form, the CDR3 reads TGTGCTAGTGGGTATACCGGGAATGAGCAGTTCTTC. Protein product: CASGYTGNEQFF.